This record concerns one T cell receptor beta chain sequence. It lacks a known antigen. No per-base quality is available; no much larger clone lies one base away. This entry is derived from a study of graft-versus-host responses after intestinal transplantation (dated by TCRdb to the early 2020s). Study-wide context: The transplants that recipients received were multivisceral, liver-intestinal, or isolated intestinal. Anti-thymocyte globulin induction was given to all recipients, followed by maintenance tacrolimus and steroids for around three years. Bulk TCR-beta CDR3 sequencing was used to track graft-versus-host and host-versus-graft alloreactive T cell clones in the graft, circulation and bone marrow after intestinal transplantation. Alloreactive clones were identified by sequencing pre-transplant mixed lymphocyte reaction products and comparing them with unstimulated pre-transplant donor and recipient T cells. The cohort enrolled fewer than 25 intestinal transplant recipients including one retransplant, and a few patients lacking pretransplant specimens were excluded. Donor T cell macrochimerism was defined as a peak of at least 4% donor T cells among recipient peripheral blood mononuclear cells. Samples from a few later patients were sequenced in-house on an Illumina MiSeq with MiXCR processing rather than by the commercial service. General study outcomes and caveats: Early after transplant, peak levels of circulating GvH clones were associated with declines in HvG clones. GvH clones turned up in recipient bone marrow, with some appearing earlier in ileal mucosa or blood, a pattern consistent with an intestinal mucosal origin. The conclusions were limited by the relatively low number and heterogeneity of the intestinal transplant patients. In the allografts of patients with donor T cell macrochimerism, GvH to HvG T cell clonal ratios were high.

What this sample's time point label stands for: cells obtained before transplantation from donor or recipient. CD3+CD4+ and CD3+CD8+ populations were FACS-sorted from unstimulated pre-transplant donor and recipient cells taken from spleen or lymph nodes. The library relied on the immunoSEQ multiplex PCR assay. For most patients, genomic DNA was isolated using the Qiagen DNeasy Blood and Tissue Kit and was shipped frozen to Adaptive Biotechnologies for TCR sequencing. High-throughput TCR-beta CDR3 sequencing of genomic DNA from most patients was performed by Adaptive Biotechnologies. Processing in the source paper ran as follows. Adaptive's ImmunoSEQ software supplied the TCR sequencing data for more than 15 patients, while MiXCR and VDJtools were used to process a few other patients. To correct CD4 versus CD8 sorting errors, sequences present in both subsets at a frequency ratio below 5:1 were removed. CDR3 nucleotide sequences shared by donor and recipient were removed because the origin of these sequences could not be assigned. To be classed as alloreactive, a clone needed at least 2-fold expansion over unstimulated cells and a minimum CFSE-low frequency of 0.002% (template counts) or 0.001% (read counts). A clone was considered mappable if detected in the sequenced pre-transplant spleen, lymph node, or MLR CFSE-low populations of the donor or recipient. The cumulative frequency of alloreactive clones was calculated as a percentage of all sequences, weighted by copy number. Drawn from immuneACCESS, this table holds only the in-frame rearrangements with V and J called that TCRdb kept. Clones are partly lost; checked studies trace under half to an unresolved V gene and leave the rest unexplained. The D gene and trimming were derived from the DNA, and the V and J assignments and clone size from that table. The sample yields approximately 97,000 clones; around 90% were counted once. Clones ranked in the top ten supply around 0.07% of the sample.

The sample in question was unstimulated CD8+ T cells sorted from spleen or lymph node cells, obtained before transplant. The sequence came from a human donor who was the organ donor for an intestinal transplant.

The nucleotide sequence is TGTGCCAGCAGTGACTCCTCCCAGGGCAATCGCTATGGCTACACCTTC. This codes for CASSDSSQGNRYGYTF. The sequence joins TRBV6-4 to TRBJ1-2; TRBD1 is possibly the D segment (5 matching bases). Reading the germline V gene gives CDR1 MRHNA and CDR2 SNTAGT. Between the V and J ends, shortened by 0 bases and 4 bases respectively, the junction contains 15 bases. The CDR3 has 16 amino acids, counting the end cysteine and phenylalanine. Only the CDR3 region is kept as DNA, spanning 48 bases read in frame from base 1.